Given below is one T cell receptor (beta chain) in context. Its antigen is currently unknown. This entry comes from a study of circulating and synovial CD4+ cells in juvenile arthritis. Germline-derived CDR1 and CDR2 are MDHEN and SYDVKM. The ends lost 5 bases at V and 2 bases at J; junction bases unmatched: 10. The CDR3 totals 16 residues. The study's findings and limits: T cell genome counts differed by at least an order of magnitude between CPL and CD4 samples. Bulk blood CD4 repertoires were more diverse than these. Compared with bulk blood, circulating pathogenic-like lymphocytes shared substantially more CDR3 sequences with synovial T cells.

The data were produced by immunoSEQ multiplex PCR, yet TCRdb's version contains in-frame clones alone and is incomplete. The table has about 33,000 clones, roughly 95% seen once. Sequenced sample: CD4+ T cells from blood. The chain uses TRBV28 and TRBJ2-7; TRBD1 agrees at 9 bases. The sequence came from a human donor with juvenile idiopathic arthritis. This CDR3 is CASSDRPGQGPYEQYF. The DNA of the CDR3 is TGTGCCAGCAGTGACCGCCCGGGACAGGGACCCTACGAGCAGTACTTC.